This T cell receptor (beta chain) was found in a study of metastatic and nonmetastatic thyroid tumors (dated by TCRdb to 2020 to 2021). At the level of the whole study: For patients with malignant and with benign thyroid disease, the researchers compared repertoires between peripheral blood samples and tumor or nodule tissue samples. Points the paper makes about the study in general: In both blood and tumor samples, TCR beta diversity was reported to be significantly higher in malignant tumors than in benign nodules.

Libraries were prepared through PCR. The data were produced on an Illumina HiSeq 4000. High-throughput sequencing was used to profile the CDR3 region of the TCR beta-chain in every patient. The paper's processing steps were these. Drawing on CDR3 differences between clinicopathological groups, the researchers built a classifier meant to tell apart patients with distant-metastatic papillary thyroid cancer. To measure repertoire diversity the researchers used the Shannon index, while the Morisita-Horn index served to gauge how similar the tumor and blood repertoires were. The public reads were reprocessed in TCRdb via fastp at Q25 and MiXCR, keeping in-frame beta chains. These V and J calls originate from TCRdb's pipeline instead of the authors' own analysis. The sample profile shows thousands of clones; around 29% of them were found once. The leading ten clones occupy 21% of the sample. The junction shows trimming of 6 bases on V and 3 bases on J, plus 11 bases between the germline ends. The cysteine opens and the phenylalanine closes a CDR3 of 14 amino acids. Of all the DNA, just the CDR3 is kept, 42 bases in frame from base 1. The germline V gene (reference sequence) supplies CDR1 PRHDT and CDR2 FYEKMQ.

A remark on this clone: Its antigen remains unidentified. Base qualities are not provided; no much larger clone lies one nucleotide away.

No patient had received any treatment before thyroid surgery. The study retrospectively analysed patient clinical samples collected from about 2012 to 2018 using T-cell receptor beta sequencing. The sequenced sample consisted of tumor tissue. Here the chain combines TRBV13 and TRBJ2-2; the D region possibly corresponds to TRBD2 (6 bases align). The clonotype was recovered from a female donor with papillary thyroid cancer or a benign thyroid nodule (not recorded which). Some clones in this sample may be carry-over from other donors' samples. The CDR3 protein is CASRARGDTGELFF. The DNA sequence is as follows: TGTGCCAGCAGGGCTCGCGGGGACACCGGGGAGCTGTTTTTT.